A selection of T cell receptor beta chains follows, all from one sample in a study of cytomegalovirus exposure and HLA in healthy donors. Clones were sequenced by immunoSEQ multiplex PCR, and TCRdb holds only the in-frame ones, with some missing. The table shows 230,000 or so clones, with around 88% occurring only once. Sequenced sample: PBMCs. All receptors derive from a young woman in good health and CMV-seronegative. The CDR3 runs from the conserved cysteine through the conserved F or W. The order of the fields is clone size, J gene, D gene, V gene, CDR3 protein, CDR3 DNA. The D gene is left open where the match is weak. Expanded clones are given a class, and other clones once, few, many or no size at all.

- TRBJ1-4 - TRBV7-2 CASSPPGEATNEKLFF TGTGCCAGCAGCCCCCCGGGGGAGGCAACTAATGAAAAACTGTTTTTT
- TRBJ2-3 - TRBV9 CASSGRTVTQYF TGTGCCAGCAGCGGACGGACAGTTACGCAGTATTTT
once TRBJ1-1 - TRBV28 CASSLFLSRNTEAFF -
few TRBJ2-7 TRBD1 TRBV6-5 CASSGDGDSRYEQYF TGTGCCAGCAGTGGGGACGGGGACAGTAGGTACGAGCAGTACTTC
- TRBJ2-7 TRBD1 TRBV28 CASRHQGAGDYEQYF TGTGCCAGCAGACACCAGGGGGCAGGTGACTACGAGCAGTACTTC
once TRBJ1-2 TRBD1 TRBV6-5 CASSYSSTGVYGYTF TGTGCCAGCAGTTACTCTTCGACAGGGGTCTATGGCTACACCTTC
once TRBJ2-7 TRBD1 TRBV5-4 CASSQPGQGVKAYEQYF TGTGCCAGCAGCCAACCGGGACAGGGGGTGAAGGCCTACGAGCAGTACTTC
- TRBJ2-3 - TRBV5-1 CASSLVWRGGTDTQYF TGCGCCAGCAGCTTGGTGTGGCGAGGAGGGACAGATACGCAGTATTTT
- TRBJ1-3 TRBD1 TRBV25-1 CASTQTGVVGNTIYF TGTGCCAGCACGCAGACAGGGGTCGTGGGAAACACCATATATTTT
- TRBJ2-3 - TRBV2 CASSPRLTNIDTQYF TGTGCCAGCAGTCCCAGGCTAACCAACATAGATACGCAGTATTTT
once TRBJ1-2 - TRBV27 CASSLRSRRVEHYGYTF TGTGCCAGCAGTTTAAGGTCTAGGAGGGTCGAACACTATGGCTACACCTTC
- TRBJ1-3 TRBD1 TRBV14 CASSQIRRGRTGNTIYF TGTGCCAGCAGCCAAATACGAAGGGGGCGTACTGGAAACACCATATATTTT
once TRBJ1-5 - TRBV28 CASSSSLNQPQHF TGTGCCAGCAGTTCCTCCTTAAATCAGCCCCAGCATTTT
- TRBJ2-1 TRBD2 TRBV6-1 CASSEVSGRSSWEQFF TGTGCCAGCAGTGAAGTAAGCGGGAGGTCTTCTTGGGAGCAGTTCTTC
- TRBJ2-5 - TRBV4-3 CASSAYRDGGTQYF TGCGCCAGCAGCGCTTACAGGGATGGTGGGACCCAGTACTTC
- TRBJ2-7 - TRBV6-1 CASSEAGVPTYEQYF TGTGCCAGCAGTGAAGCGGGAGTCCCTACCTACGAGCAGTACTTC
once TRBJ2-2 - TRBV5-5 CASSFEGWGNTGELFF TGTGCCAGCAGCTTCGAGGGATGGGGTAACACCGGGGAGCTGTTTTTT